This T cell receptor beta chain was sequenced during a study of blood T cell repertoires in COVID-19. The method was immunoSEQ multiplex PCR; TCRdb's version includes in-frame clones alone and lacks a portion of them. This table holds around 240,000 clones, about 79% found once. The CDR3 totals 14 residues. In germline, CDR1 is SGDLS, CDR2 YYNGEE. V lost 4 bases and J lost 5, with 15 bases in between. The chain has TRBV9 and TRBJ1-2, with D unclear. Sequencing was done on a sample of peripheral blood. This clonotype was obtained from a woman in her thirties or forties who had recovered from COVID-19. The CDR3: CASSPSEGNYGYTF. The CDR3 DNA reads as TGTGCCAGCAGCCCGAGTGAGGGAAATTATGGCTACACCTTC.